The clone carrying this T cell receptor beta chain showed up just a few times. The antigen is undetermined. The source of the sample is a study of cytomegalovirus exposure and HLA in healthy donors. General study findings and limits: In a later analysis, HLA-associated beta chains showed higher expansion and lower generation probabilities than comparable chains.

Germline V gene data show CDR1 as SQVTM and CDR2 as ANQGSEA. The CDR3 sequence is 13 residues long. The junction had 9 bases not matched to a gene; V was cut back by 7 bases and J by 4 bases. These donors, healthy bone marrow donors, were studied. Use of 60 Vbeta and 13 Jbeta primers characterized the PCR. TCRdb's copy holds only in-frame clones and misses some; the assay was immunoSEQ multiplex PCR. This table holds roughly 130,000 clones, about three fifths found once. This receptor was obtained from a male donor in good health and CMV-seronegative. The chain employs TRBV29-1 and TRBJ2-5; 7 nucleotides agree with TRBD2. The sequencing input was PBMCs. The CDR3 nucleotides are TGCAGCGCCAGAAGGGGAGGGAGAGAGACCCAGTACTTC. Amino acids: CSARRGGRETQYF.